The clone carrying this T cell receptor (beta chain) was counted ten times or more. Its antigen is not known. Authors' processing steps: What underpinned the distant-metastasis classifier for papillary thyroid cancer was the set of CDR3 differences across clinicopathological groups. TCRdb reprocessed the PCR reads via MiXCR. The V and J calls come from TCRdb's annotation, not from the publication. The sample includes about 15,000 clones, 3.5% to 4.5% of them seen just once. The V end lost 6 bases, the J end lost 2 bases, and 10 bases lay between the germline ends. CDR3 size: 13 residues. CDR1 and CDR2 (germline): MNHEY, SVGEGT. This sample was included in a study of metastatic and nonmetastatic thyroid tumors. Study context: A comparison of repertoires was made across blood and tumor or nodule tissue from malignant and benign thyroid patients.

Findings and limits, study-wide: For both blood and tumor, malignant thyroid tumors reportedly showed significantly higher TCR beta diversity than benign nodules did.

Every patient was untreated before thyroid surgery. The chain couples TRBV6-2 or TRBV6-3 to TRBJ1-1; D is unclear. The sequencing sample was made of tumor tissue. This TCR was recovered from a female donor with papillary thyroid cancer or a benign thyroid nodule (not recorded which). Some clones in this sample may be carry-over from other donors' samples. The CDR3 DNA follows: TGTGCCAGCAGGGGGTCGGGAAACACTGAAGCTTTCTTT. Its protein is CASRGSGNTEAFF.